This TCR beta chain was sequenced in a study of identical twins. Notes on the study in general: Twin-shared out-of-frame alpha sequences showed excess low generation probability.

Template switching added a universal primer site, and cDNA bore unique molecular identifiers. Using its own MiXCR run on the 5' RACE reads, TCRdb lists one record per CDR3 protein. The sample lists 1.5 million to 2 million distinct CDR3 sequences; around a third were seen once. The germline V gene encodes CDR1 LGHNA and CDR2 YNFKEQ. The ends were cut back, 0 bases at V and 5 bases at J, with 8 bases in the middle. This CDR3 is built from 15 residues. This clonotype was detected only a few times. Its antigen is currently unknown. The origin of this receptor is a newborn girl in good health. The chain combines TRBV4-2 with TRBJ1-6, with D hard to call. Material: cord blood. The CDR3 region has the DNA TGTGCCAGCAGCCAAGATGACGGGCATAATTCACCCCTCCACTTT. This sequence encodes CASSQDDGHNSPLHF.